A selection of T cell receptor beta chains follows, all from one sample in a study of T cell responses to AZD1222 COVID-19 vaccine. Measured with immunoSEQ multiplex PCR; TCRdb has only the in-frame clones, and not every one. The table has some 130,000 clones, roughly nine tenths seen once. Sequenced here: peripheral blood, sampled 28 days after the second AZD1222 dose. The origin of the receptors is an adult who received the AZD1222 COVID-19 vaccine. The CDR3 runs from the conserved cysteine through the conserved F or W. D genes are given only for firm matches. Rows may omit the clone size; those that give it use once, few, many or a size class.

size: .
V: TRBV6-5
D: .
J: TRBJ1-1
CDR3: CASSYIRDRMNTEAFF
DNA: TGTGCCAGCAGTTACATTCGAGACAGAATGAACACTGAAGCTTTCTTT

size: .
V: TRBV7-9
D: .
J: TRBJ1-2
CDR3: CASSFTGFDGYTF
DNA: TGTGCCAGCAGCTTCACAGGGTTCGATGGCTACACCTTC

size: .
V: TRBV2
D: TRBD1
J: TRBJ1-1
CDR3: CASSRQGHTEAFF
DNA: TGTGCCAGCAGCCGACAGGGCCACACTGAAGCTTTCTTT

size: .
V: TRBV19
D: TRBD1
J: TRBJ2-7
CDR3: CASSMRDRGPYEQYF
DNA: TGTGCCAGTAGTATGCGGGACAGGGGGCCCTACGAGCAGTACTTC

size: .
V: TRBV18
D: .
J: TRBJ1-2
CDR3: CASSPPGRNYGYTF
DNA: TGTGCCAGCTCACCACCAGGGAGGAACTATGGCTACACCTTC

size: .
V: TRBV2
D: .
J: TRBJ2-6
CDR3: CASSEFGGPGANVLTF
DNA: TGTGCCAGCAGTGAATTTGGGGGACCCGGGGCCAACGTCCTGACTTTC

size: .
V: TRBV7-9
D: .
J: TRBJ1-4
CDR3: CASSQAGGAGEKLFF
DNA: TGTGCCAGCAGCCAGGCTGGGGGGGCCGGTGAAAAACTGTTTTTT

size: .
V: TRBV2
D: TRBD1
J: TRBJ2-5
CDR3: CASSPRTGRETQYF
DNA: TGTGCCAGCAGTCCGAGGACAGGGCGGGAGACCCAGTACTTC

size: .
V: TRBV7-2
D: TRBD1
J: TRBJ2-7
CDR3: CASSLGTTGNDHEQYF
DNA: TGTGCCAGCAGCTTAGGGACGACAGGGAACGACCACGAGCAGTACTTC

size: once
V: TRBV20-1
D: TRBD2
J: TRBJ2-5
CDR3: CSASGSGGRETQYF
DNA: TGCAGTGCTAGTGGTAGCGGGGGTAGAGAGACCCAGTACTTC